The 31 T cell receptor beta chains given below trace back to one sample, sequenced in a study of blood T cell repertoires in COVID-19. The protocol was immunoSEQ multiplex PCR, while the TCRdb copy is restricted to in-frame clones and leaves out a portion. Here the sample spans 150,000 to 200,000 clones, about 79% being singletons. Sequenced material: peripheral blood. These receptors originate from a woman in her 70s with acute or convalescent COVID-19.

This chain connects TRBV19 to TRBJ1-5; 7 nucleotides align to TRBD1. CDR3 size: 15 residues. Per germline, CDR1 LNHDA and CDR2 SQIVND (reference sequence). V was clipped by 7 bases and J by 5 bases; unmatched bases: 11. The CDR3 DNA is TGTGCCAGTAAGGGCGACAGGGCATCGGATCAGCCCCAGCATTTT. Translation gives CASKGDRASDQPQHF.

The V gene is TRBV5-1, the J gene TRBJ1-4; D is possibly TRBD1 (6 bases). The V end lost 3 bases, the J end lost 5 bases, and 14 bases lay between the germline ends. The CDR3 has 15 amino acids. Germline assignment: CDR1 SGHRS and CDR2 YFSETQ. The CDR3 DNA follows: TGCGCCAGCAGCTCACAGGGTGGGTTCAATGAAAAACTGTTTTTT. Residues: CASSSQGGFNEKLFF.

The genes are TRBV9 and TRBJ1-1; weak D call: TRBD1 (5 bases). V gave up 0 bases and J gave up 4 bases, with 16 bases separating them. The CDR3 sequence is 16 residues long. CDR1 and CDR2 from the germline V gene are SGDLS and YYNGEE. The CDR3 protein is CASSVALPDRATEAFF. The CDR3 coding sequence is TGTGCCAGCAGCGTAGCTCTCCCAGACAGAGCCACTGAAGCTTTCTTT. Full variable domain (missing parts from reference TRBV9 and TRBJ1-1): DSGVTQTPKHLITATGQRVTLRCSPRSGDLSVYWYQQSLDQGLQFLIQYYNGEERAKGNILERFSAQQFPDLHSELNLSSLELGDSALYFCASSVALPDRATEAFFGQGTRLTVV.

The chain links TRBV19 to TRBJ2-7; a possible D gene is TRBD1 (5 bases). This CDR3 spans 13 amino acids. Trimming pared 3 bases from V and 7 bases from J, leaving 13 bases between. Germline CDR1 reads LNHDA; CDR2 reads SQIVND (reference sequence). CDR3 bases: TGTGCCAGTAGTATCCTTTTCCACAGGGAGCAGTACTTC. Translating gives CASSILFHREQYF. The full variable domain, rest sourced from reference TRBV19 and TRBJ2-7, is DGGITQSPKYLFRKEGQNVTLSCEQNLNHDAMYWYRQDPGQGLRLIYYSQIVNDFQKGDIAEGYSVSREKKESFPLTVTSAQKNPTAFYLCASSILFHREQYFGPGTRLTVT.

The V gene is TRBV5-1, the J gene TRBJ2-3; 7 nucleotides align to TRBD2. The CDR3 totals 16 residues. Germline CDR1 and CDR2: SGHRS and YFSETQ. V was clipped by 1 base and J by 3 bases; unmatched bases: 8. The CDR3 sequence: CASSLRAGARTDTQYF. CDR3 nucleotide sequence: TGCGCCAGCAGCTTGAGGGCGGGAGCACGAACAGATACGCAGTATTTT.

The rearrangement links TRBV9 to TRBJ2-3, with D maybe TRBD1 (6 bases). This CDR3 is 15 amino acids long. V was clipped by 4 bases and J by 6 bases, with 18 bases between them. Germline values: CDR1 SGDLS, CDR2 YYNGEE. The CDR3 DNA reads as TGTGCCAGCAGCCCCCAACCGCAGGGGTCGGATACGCAGTATTTT. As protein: CASSPQPQGSDTQYF.

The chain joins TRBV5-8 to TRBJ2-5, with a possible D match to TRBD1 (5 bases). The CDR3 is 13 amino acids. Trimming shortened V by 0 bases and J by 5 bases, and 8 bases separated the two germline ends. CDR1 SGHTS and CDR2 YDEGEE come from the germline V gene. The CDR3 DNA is TGTGCCAGCAGCTTGGGGGGCACCGAGACCCAGTACTTC. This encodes CASSLGGTETQYF.

CDR3 residues: CASSFGGATGSPLHF. In DNA, the CDR3 is TGTGCCAGCAGCTTTGGAGGGGCGACGGGATCACCCCTCCACTTT. This chain connects TRBV7-2 to TRBJ1-6, with D possibly TRBD1 on 5 matching bases. Germline loops: CDR1 SGHTA, CDR2 FQGNSA. V was trimmed by 3 bases and J by 10 bases, leaving 16 bases between them. The CDR3 contains 15 residues.

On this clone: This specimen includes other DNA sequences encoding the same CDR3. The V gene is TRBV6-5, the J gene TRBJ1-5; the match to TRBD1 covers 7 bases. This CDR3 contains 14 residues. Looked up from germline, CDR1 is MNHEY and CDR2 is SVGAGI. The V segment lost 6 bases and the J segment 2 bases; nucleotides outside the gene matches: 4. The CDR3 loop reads CASSPDRGNQPQHF. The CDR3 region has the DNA TGTGCCAGCAGCCCCGACAGGGGCAATCAGCCCCAGCATTTT.

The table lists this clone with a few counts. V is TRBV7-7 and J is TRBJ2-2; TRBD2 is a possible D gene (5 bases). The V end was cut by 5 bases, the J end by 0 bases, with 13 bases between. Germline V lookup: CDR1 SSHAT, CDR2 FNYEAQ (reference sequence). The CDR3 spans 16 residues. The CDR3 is CASSPLGVTNTGELFF. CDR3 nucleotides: TGTGCCAGCAGCCCCCTGGGAGTAACGAACACCGGGGAGCTGTTTTTT.

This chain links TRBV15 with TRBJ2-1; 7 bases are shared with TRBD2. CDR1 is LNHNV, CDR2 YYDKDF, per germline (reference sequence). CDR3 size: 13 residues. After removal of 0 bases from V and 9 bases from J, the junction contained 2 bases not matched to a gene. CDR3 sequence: CATSREGRVEQFF. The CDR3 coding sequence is TGTGCCACCAGCAGAGAGGGGAGGGTTGAGCAGTTCTTC.

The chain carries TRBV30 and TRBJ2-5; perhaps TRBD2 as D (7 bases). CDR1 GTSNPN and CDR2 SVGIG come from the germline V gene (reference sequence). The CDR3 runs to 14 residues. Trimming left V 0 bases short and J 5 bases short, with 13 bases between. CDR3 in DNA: TGTGCCTGGAGTGTAGGGGGGGCGGGTGAGACCCAGTACTTC. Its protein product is CAWSVGGAGETQYF.

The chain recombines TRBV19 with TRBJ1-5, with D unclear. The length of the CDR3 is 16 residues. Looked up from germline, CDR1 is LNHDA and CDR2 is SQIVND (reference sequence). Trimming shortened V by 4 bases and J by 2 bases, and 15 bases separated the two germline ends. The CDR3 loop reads CASSNAMHFGNQPQHF. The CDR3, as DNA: TGTGCCAGTAGTAATGCGATGCATTTCGGCAATCAGCCCCAGCATTTT.

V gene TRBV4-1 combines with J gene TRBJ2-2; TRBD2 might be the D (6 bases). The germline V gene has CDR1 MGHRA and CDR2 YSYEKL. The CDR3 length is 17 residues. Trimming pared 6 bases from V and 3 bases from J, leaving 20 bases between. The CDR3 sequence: CASRFYGGGGDTGELFF. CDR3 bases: TGCGCCAGCAGGTTTTACGGGGGAGGTGGTGACACCGGGGAGCTGTTTTTT.

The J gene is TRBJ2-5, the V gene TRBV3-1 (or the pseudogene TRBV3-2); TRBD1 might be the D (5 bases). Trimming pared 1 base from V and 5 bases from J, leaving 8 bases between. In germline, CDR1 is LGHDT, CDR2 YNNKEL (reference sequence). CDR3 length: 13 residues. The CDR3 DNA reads TGTGCCAGCAGCCAAGTCCCAGGGGAGACCCAGTACTTC. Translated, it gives CASSQVPGETQYF.

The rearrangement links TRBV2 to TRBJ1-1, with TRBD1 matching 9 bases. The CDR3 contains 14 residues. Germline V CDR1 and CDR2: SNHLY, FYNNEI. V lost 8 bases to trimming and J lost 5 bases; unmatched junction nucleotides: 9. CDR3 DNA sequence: TGTGCCAGCTTTCAACAGGGGGCGAGAACTGAAGCTTTCTTT. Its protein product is CASFQQGARTEAFF. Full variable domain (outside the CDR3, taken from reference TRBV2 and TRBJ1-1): EPEVTQTPSHQVTQMGQEVILRCVPISNHLYFYWYRQILGQKVEFLVSFYNNEISEKSEIFDDQFSVERPDGSNFTLKIRSTKLEDSAMYFCASFQQGARTEAFFGQGTRLTVV.

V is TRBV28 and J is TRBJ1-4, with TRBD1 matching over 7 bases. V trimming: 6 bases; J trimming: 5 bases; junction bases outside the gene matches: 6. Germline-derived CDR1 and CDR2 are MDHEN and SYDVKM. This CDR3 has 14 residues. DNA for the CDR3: TGTGCCAGCAGGCGGGACAGAGGGAATGAAAAACTGTTTTTT. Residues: CASRRDRGNEKLFF.

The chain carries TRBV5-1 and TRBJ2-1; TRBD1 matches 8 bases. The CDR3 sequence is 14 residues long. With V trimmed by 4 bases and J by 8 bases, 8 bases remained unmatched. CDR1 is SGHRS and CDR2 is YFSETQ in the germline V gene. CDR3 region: CASSQLDREHEQFF. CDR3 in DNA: TGCGCCAGCAGCCAACTGGACAGGGAACATGAGCAGTTCTTC.

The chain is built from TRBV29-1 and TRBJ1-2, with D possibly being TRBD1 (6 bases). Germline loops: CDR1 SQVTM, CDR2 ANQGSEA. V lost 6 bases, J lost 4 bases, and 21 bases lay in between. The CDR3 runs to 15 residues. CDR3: CSVSPPGGRSYGYTF. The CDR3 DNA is TGCAGCGTCTCTCCCCCCGGGGGGCGAAGCTATGGCTACACCTTC.

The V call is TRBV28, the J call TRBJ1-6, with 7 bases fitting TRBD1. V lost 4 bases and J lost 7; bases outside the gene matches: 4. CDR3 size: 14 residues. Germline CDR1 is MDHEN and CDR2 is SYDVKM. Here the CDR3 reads CASSSGTVNSPLHF. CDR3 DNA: TGTGCCAGCAGTTCCGGGACAGTAAATTCACCCCTCCACTTT.

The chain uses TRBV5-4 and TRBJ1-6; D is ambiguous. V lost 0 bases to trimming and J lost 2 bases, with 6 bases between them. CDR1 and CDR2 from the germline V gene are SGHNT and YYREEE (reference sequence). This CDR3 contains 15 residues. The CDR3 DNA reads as TGTGCCAGCAGCTTGGCCGGGACCTATAATTCACCCCTCCACTTT. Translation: CASSLAGTYNSPLHF.

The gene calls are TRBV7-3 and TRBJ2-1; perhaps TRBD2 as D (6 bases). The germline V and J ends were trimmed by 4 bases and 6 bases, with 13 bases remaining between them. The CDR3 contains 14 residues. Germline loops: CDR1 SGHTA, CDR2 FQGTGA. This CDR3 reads CASSSYGTFNEQFF. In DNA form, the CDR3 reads TGTGCCAGCAGCTCATACGGGACTTTCAATGAGCAGTTCTTC.

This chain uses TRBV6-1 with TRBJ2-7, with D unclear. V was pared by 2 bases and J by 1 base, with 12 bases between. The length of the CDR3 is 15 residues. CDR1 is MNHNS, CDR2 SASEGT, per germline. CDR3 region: CASSETPSSSYEQYF. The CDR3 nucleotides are TGTGCCAGCAGTGAAACTCCATCCTCTTCCTACGAGCAGTACTTC.

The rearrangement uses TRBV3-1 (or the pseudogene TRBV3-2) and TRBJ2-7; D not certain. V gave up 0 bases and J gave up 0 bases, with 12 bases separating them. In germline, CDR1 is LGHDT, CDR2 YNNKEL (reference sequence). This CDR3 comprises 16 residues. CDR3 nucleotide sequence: TGTGCCAGCAGCCAAGATGTACTTTTCCCCTCCTACGAGCAGTACTTC. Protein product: CASSQDVLFPSYEQYF.

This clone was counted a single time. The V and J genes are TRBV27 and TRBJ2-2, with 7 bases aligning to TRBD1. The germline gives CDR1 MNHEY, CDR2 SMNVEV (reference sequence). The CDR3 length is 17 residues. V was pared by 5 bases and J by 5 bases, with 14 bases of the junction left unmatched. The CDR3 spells CASSPRQGEVRTGELFF. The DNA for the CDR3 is TGTGCCAGCAGTCCTAGACAGGGTGAGGTTCGGACCGGGGAGCTGTTTTTT.

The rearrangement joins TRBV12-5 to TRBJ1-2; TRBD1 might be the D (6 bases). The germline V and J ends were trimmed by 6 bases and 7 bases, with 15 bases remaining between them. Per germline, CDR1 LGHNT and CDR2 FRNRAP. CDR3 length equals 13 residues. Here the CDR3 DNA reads TGTGCTAGTGGGGGGCCCGCGGGGGCTGGCTACACCTTC. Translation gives CASGGPAGAGYTF.

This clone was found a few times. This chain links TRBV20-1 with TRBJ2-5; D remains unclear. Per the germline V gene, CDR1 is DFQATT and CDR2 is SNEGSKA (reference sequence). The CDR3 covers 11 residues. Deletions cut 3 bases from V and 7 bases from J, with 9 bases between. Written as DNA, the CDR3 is TGCAGTGCTAGTTTCTCGGGGACCCAGTACTTC. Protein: CSASFSGTQYF.

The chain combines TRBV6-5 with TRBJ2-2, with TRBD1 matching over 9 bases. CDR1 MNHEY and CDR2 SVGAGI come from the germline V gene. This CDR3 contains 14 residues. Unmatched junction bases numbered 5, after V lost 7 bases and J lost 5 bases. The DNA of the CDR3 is TGTGCCAGCATGGACAGGGGAGGTACCGGGGAGCTGTTTTTT. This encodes CASMDRGGTGELFF.

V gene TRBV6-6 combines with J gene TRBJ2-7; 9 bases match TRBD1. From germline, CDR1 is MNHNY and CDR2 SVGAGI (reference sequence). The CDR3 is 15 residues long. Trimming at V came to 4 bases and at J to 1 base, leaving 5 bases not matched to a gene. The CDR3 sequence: CASSLQGAASYEQYF. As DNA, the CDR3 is TGTGCCAGCAGTTTACAGGGGGCCGCATCCTACGAGCAGTACTTC.

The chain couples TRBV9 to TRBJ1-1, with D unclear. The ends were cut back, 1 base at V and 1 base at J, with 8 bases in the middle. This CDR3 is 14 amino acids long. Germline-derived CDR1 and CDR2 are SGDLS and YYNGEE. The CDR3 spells CASSVSRENTEAFF. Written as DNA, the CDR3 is TGTGCCAGCAGCGTAAGTCGGGAGAACACTGAAGCTTTCTTT.

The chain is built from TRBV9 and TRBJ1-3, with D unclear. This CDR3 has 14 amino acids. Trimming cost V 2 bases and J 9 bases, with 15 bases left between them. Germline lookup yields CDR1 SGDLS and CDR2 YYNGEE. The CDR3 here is CASSVIEGSATIYF. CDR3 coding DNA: TGTGCCAGCAGCGTTATTGAGGGTAGCGCCACCATATATTTT.